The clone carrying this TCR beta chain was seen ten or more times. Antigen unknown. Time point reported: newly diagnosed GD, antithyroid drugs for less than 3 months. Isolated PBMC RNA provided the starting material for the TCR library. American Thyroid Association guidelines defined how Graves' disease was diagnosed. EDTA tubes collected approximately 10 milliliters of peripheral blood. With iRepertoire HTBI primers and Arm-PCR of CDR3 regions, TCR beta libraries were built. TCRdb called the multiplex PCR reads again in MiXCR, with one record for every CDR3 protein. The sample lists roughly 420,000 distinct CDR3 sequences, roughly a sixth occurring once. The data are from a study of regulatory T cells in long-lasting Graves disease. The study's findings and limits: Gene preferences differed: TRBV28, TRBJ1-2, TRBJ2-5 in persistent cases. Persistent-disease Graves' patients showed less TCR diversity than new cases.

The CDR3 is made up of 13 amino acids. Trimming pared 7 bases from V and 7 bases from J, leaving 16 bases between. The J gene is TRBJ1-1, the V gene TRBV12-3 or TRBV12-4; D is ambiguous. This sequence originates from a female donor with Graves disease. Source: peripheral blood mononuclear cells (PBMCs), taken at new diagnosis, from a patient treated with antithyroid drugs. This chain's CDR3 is CASTPFDKLEAFF. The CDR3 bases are TGTGCCAGCACCCCCTTCGACAAACTTGAAGCTTTCTTT.